The rows below give T cell receptor beta chains drawn from one sample of a study of T cell responses to AZD1222 COVID-19 vaccine. Clones were read by immunoSEQ multiplex PCR, and TCRdb kept only the in-frame ones, dropping some. The sample yields 65,000 to 95,000 clones, about 91% seen once. The sequencing here drew on peripheral blood, taken on day 0 of MenACWY control vaccination. The origin of the receptors is an adult in good health. The CDR3 runs from the conserved cysteine through the conserved F or W. A D gene is named only where the DNA matches it firmly. Clone size is stated in some rows and not others, as once, few, many or a class when expanded.

j_gene | abundance | v_gene | d_gene | CDR3nt | CDR3aa
TRBJ1-6 | few | TRBV7-6 | . | TGTGCCAGCAGCTTCCGGGAAAATTCACCCCTCCACTTT | CASSFRENSPLHF
TRBJ2-7 | . | TRBV5-1 | . | TGCGCCAGCAGCTTGGTTGGAACCTACGAGCAGTACTTC | CASSLVGTYEQYF
TRBJ2-1 | . | TRBV7-9 | . | TGTGCCAGCAGCTTAGCTGGCTCTGAGCAGTTCTTC | CASSLAGSEQFF
TRBJ2-2 | . | TRBV6-2/TRBV6-3 | . | TGTGCCAGCAGTTCCGACAGGTCCCCAATGTGGGAGCTGTTTTTT | CASSSDRSPMWELFF
TRBJ2-1 | . | TRBV7-9 | . | TGTGCCAGCAGCTCAGGTCGGTCGGATGAGCAGTTCTTC | CASSSGRSDEQFF
TRBJ2-7 | few | TRBV7-9 | . | TGTGCCAGCTCCTCCGGAGGGCCAGCGTACGAGCAGTACTTC | CASSSGGPAYEQYF
TRBJ1-2 | once | TRBV2 | . | TGTGCCAGCAGAGTAAATCAGGGATCTGGCTATGGCTACACCTTC | CASRVNQGSGYGYTF
TRBJ1-1 | . | TRBV12-3/TRBV12-4 | . | TGTGCCAGCACCTCCTGGGGTTACACTGAAGCTTTCTTT | CASTSWGYTEAFF
TRBJ1-4 | . | TRBV4-3 | . | TGCGCCAGCAGCCAAGGACCCCCTAGCAGGGACCCTCGAAAACTGTTTTTT | CASSQGPPSRDPRKLFF
TRBJ1-4 | . | TRBV19 | . | TGTGCCAGTAGTGAACTGCCCGGGGGTAATGAAAAACTGTTTTTT | CASSELPGGNEKLFF
TRBJ1-3 | . | TRBV19 | . | TGTGCCAGTAGTTCTCCTGGGGCTTACTCTGGAAACACCATATATTTT | CASSSPGAYSGNTIYF
TRBJ2-7 | . | TRBV28 | TRBD1 | TGTGCCAGCAGCTTTGGCGGACAGGGGGACTACGAGCAGTACTTC | CASSFGGQGDYEQYF
TRBJ2-1 | few | TRBV28 | . | TGTGCCCTCCAGGGCAACAATGAGCAGTTCTTC | CALQGNNEQFF
TRBJ1-2 | . | TRBV28 | . | TGTGCCAGCAGTTTGGGTGGGGATGGCTACACCTTC | CASSLGGDGYTF
TRBJ2-3 | . | TRBV3-1/TRBV3-2 | . | TGTGCCAGCAGCCAAGGCTACCCCATACGCACAGATACGCAGTATTTT | CASSQGYPIRTDTQYF
TRBJ1-1 | . | TRBV5-6 | . | TGTGCCAGCACGCCTAGGGAGAGGACTGAAGCTTTCTTT | CASTPRERTEAFF
TRBJ1-1 | . | TRBV7-9 | TRBD1 | TGTGCCAGCAGCTTATCATCCCAGGGGGCGCAGGAAGCTTTCTTT | CASSLSSQGAQEAFF
TRBJ2-5 | . | TRBV7-6 | TRBD1 | TGTGCCAGCAGCTTAGAGCGGACAGGGTTCGAGACCCAGTACTTC | CASSLERTGFETQYF
TRBJ1-1 | . | TRBV3-1/TRBV3-2 | . | TGTGCCAGCAGCCGATTAGACACCGAGAACACTGAAGCTTTCTTT | CASSRLDTENTEAFF
TRBJ1-2 | . | TRBV28 | . | TGTGCCAGCAGTTTTTCAGATTATGGCTACACCTTC | CASSFSDYGYTF
TRBJ1-4 | . | TRBV6-1 | TRBD1 | TGTGCCAGCAGTGAAATAGGGACAGGGCAAAGCTCATACGAAAAACTGTTTTTT | CASSEIGTGQSSYEKLFF
TRBJ2-1 | . | TRBV24-1 | TRBD2 | TGTGCCACCAGTGATTCAAGGACTAGCTCCTACAATGAGCAGTTCTTC | CATSDSRTSSYNEQFF
TRBJ1-3 | . | TRBV30 | . | TGTGCCTGGGCTCCAGCGCGAAACACCATATATTTT | CAWAPARNTIYF
TRBJ2-1 | once | TRBV19 | TRBD1 | TGTGCCAGTAGTGCCTGGACAGGTTTTAGCTCCTACAATGAGCAGTTCTTC | CASSAWTGFSSYNEQFF
TRBJ1-1 | . | TRBV9 | . | TGTGCCAGCAGCCCCGACACTGAAGCTTTCTTT | CASSPDTEAFF
TRBJ1-3 | once | TRBV6-6 | . | TGTGCCAGCAGTCCGGCCTCTGGAAACACCATATATTTT | CASSPASGNTIYF
TRBJ2-2 | . | TRBV19 | TRBD2 | TGTGCCAGTAGTATGGTCGGGGGGGCCACCGGGGAGCTGTTTTTT | CASSMVGGATGELFF
TRBJ1-5 | . | TRBV7-2 | TRBD1 | TGTGCCAGCAGTCTCAGGGGGCAGAGTCAGCCCCAGCATTTT | CASSLRGQSQPQHF
TRBJ1-5 | . | TRBV3-1/TRBV3-2 | . | TGTGCCAGCAGCCCGCCTGGGGGGGCAGATCAGCCCCAGCATTTT | CASSPPGGADQPQHF
TRBJ2-3 | . | TRBV28 | . | TGTGCCAGCAGTTCCGGCCCGGTCCCAGATACGCAGTATTTT | CASSSGPVPDTQYF
TRBJ1-2 | . | TRBV4-3 | TRBD1 | TGCGCCAGCAGCCAGCGGGACAGGGCAGACTATGGCTACACCTTC | CASSQRDRADYGYTF
TRBJ1-1 | once | TRBV11-3 | TRBD1 | TGTGCCAGCAGCGACGACAGGGAAGGGACTGAAGCTTTCTTT | CASSDDREGTEAFF
TRBJ1-3 | . | TRBV6-5 | . | TGTGCCAGCAGTTACTCGAATACTGTCTCTGGAAACACCATATATTTT | CASSYSNTVSGNTIYF
TRBJ1-1 | . | TRBV20-1 | . | TGCAGTGCCAAGGGAACTGAAGCTTTCTTT | CSAKGTEAFF
TRBJ2-5 | . | TRBV9 | . | TGTGCCAGCAGCGTAAATTTCTTAGGCAGTCCAGAGACCCAGTACTTC | CASSVNFLGSPETQYF
TRBJ2-3 | . | TRBV7-2 | TRBD2 | TGTGCCAGCAGCTTATTGACTAGCGGTACTAGCACAGATACGCAGTATTTT | CASSLLTSGTSTDTQYF
TRBJ1-2 | . | TRBV19 | . | TGTGCCAGCTCACGGGGACCAGACTCAATCTTTTATGGCTACACCTTC | CASSRGPDSIFYGYTF
TRBJ2-3 | . | TRBV5-4 | . | TGTGCCAGCAGCTCTTCCGGTGCACCTAGCACAGATACGCAGTATTTT | CASSSSGAPSTDTQYF
TRBJ2-2 | . | TRBV7-6 | TRBD1 | TGTGCCAGCAGCGACAGGGGAAAGCTGTTTTTT | CASSDRGKLFF
TRBJ2-6 | . | TRBV7-9 | TRBD2 | TGTGCCAGCAGCCGGACGGGGGGGCCTGGGGCCAACGTCCTGACTTTC | CASSRTGGPGANVLTF
TRBJ2-7 | once | TRBV5-6 | TRBD1 | TGTGCCAGCAGCCAAACAACAGGGGTTCCTTACGAGCAGTACTTC | CASSQTTGVPYEQYF
TRBJ2-5 | . | TRBV11-2 | . | TGTGCCAGCAGCTTAGGGATTTCCACCCAAGAGACCCAGTACTTC | CASSLGISTQETQYF
TRBJ1-5 | . | TRBV6-5 | TRBD1 | TGTGCCAGCGTCGGCACGCCACAGGGGCAGCCCCAGCATTTT | CASVGTPQGQPQHF
TRBJ2-7 | . | TRBV20-1 | . | TGCAGTGCTAGTGCCCCATATCCCTACGAGCAGTACTTC | CSASAPYPYEQYF
TRBJ1-2 | . | TRBV30 | . | TGTGCCTGGAGGGAACCTCCGGGCTATGGCTACACCTTC | CAWREPPGYGYTF
TRBJ1-6 | . | TRBV28 | TRBD1 | TGTGCCAGCACCCCCGGGACAGGTTTTAATTCACCCCTCCACTTT | CASTPGTGFNSPLHF
TRBJ2-5 | . | TRBV28 | . | TGTGCCAGTACAGGAGAGGCAGAGACCCAGTACTTC | CASTGEAETQYF
TRBJ2-7 | . | TRBV5-5 | TRBD2 | TGTGCCAGCAGCCCGGGGGGTCTAATCGGGGGACCCGCCTACGAGCAGTACTTC | CASSPGGLIGGPAYEQYF
TRBJ1-5 | few | TRBV5-6 | . | TGTGCCAGCAGCCAACGGGGAGGGAGCAATCAGCCCCAGCATTTT | CASSQRGGSNQPQHF
TRBJ2-5 | once | TRBV28 | . | TGTGCCAGCAGATTTGGGGGTGGGGAGACCCAGTACTTC | CASRFGGGETQYF
TRBJ1-3 | . | TRBV4-3 | . | TGCGCCAGCAGCCCTGGCTGGGTTGGAAACACCATATATTTT | CASSPGWVGNTIYF
TRBJ1-6 | . | TRBV6-5 | TRBD1 | TGTGCCAGCAGCTGCGGACAGGTAAATAATTCACCCCTCCACTTT | CASSCGQVNNSPLHF